The T cell receptor beta chain described here comes from a study of shared clonotypes between healthy human individuals. The study's findings and limits: In a handful of donors, approximately 5% of naive CD4 clonotypes appeared in common. The study sampled only blood, and tissue repertoires likely differ.

Germline assignment: CDR1 LGHNA and CDR2 YNFKEQ. The germline V and J ends were trimmed by 3 bases and 5 bases, with 16 bases remaining between them. The CDR3 sequence is 16 residues long. Sorted subsets were amplified in replicate PCRs using around 220 ng DNA, some 31,000 T cell genomes. The assay was immunoSEQ multiplex PCR, and TCRdb's table has in-frame clones only and misses some. The sample has roughly 720,000 clones, 90% seen once. Concerning this clone itself: Its target is unknown.

Sequenced material: memory CD8+ T cells from PBMCs. Subset reported: CD45RO+ cells pooled with CCR7-negative TemRA cells. The sequence derives from a man aged 18 to 29 in good health. Some clones in this sample may be carry-over from other donors' samples. The rearrangement joins TRBV4-2 to TRBJ2-2; D uncertain. The CDR3 nucleotides are TGTGCCAGCAGCCAGCCAGTCGCCGGAAGGACCGGGGAGCTGTTTTTT. This translates into CASSQPVAGRTGELFF.